This TCR beta chain came from a study of blood T cell repertoires in COVID-19. Clones were read by immunoSEQ multiplex PCR, and TCRdb kept only the in-frame ones, dropping some. Of roughly 190,000 clones listed, more than 75% were seen once; the top ten hold around 6%. Trimming removed 3 bases from V and 8 bases from J; junction bases left unmatched: 6. The CDR3 totals 14 residues. Germline V gene data show CDR1 as SGHKS and CDR2 as YYEKEE (reference sequence). Sequencing was performed on peripheral blood. The sequence was collected from a middle-aged man with active or convalescent COVID-19. This chain joins TRBV5-5 and TRBJ1-4; 8 nucleotides line up with TRBD1. This CDR3 reads CASSSGQGGEKLFF. Here the CDR3 DNA reads TGTGCCAGCAGCTCCGGACAGGGAGGGGAAAAACTGTTTTTT.